What follows describes a single T cell receptor (beta chain). What it binds is not known. An end of the junction differs from the germline gene, which may be a read error. The record originates from a study of memory CD4+ T cells and cytomegalovirus serostatus. Study outcomes and limitations: Median bootstrapped AUC for CMV status was just over 0.94 originally, approximately 0.9 US-trained. About 40% of the roughly 150 known CMV-associated TCRbeta sequences appeared in CD4+ memory.

Measured with immunoSEQ multiplex PCR; TCRdb has only the in-frame clones, and not every one. The profile shows more than 45,000 clones, around 80% of them singletons. The sort gate was single viable CD3+CD4+CD8-CD45RO+ cells for memory CD4+ T cells. Germline values: CDR1 KGHSH, CDR2 LQKENI. This CDR3 comprises 17 residues. The TCR was taken from an adult in good health and CMV-seronegative. The chain is built from TRBV18 and TRBJ1-5, with D tentatively TRBD1 (5 bases). What was sequenced was memory CD4+ T cells from blood. CDR3 protein: CASSPPSSRDPNPPQHF. The DNA for the CDR3 is TGTGCCAGCTCACCACCGTCTTCCCGGGACCCCAATCCGCCCCAGCATTTT.